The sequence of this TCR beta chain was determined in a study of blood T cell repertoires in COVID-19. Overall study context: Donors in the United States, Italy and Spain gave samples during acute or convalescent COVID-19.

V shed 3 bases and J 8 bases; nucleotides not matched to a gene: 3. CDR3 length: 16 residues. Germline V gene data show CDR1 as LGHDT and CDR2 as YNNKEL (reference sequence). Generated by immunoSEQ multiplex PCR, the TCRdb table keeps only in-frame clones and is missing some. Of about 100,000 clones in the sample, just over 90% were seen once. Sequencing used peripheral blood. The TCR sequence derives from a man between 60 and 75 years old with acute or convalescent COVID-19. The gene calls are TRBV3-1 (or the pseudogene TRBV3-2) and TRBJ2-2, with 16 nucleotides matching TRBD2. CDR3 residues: CASSQGLAGGYGELFF. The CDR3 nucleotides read TGTGCCAGCAGCCAGGGACTAGCGGGAGGGTATGGGGAGCTGTTTTTT.